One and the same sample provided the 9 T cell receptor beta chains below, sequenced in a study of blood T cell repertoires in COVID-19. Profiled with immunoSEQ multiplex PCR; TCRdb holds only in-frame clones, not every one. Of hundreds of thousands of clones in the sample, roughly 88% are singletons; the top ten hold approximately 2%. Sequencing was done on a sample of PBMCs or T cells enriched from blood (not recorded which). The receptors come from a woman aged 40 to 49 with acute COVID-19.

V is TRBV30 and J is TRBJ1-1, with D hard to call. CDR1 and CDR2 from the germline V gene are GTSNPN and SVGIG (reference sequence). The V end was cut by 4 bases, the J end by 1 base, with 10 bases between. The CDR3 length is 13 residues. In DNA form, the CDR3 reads TGTGCCTGGAAGGCAGGTACGAACACTGAAGCTTTCTTT. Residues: CAWKAGTNTEAFF. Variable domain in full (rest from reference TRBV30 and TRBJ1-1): SQTIHQWPATLVQPVGSPLSLECTVEGTSNPNLYWYRQAAGRGLQLLFYSVGIGQISSEVPQNLSASRPQDRQFILSSKKLLLSDSGFYLCAWKAGTNTEAFFGQGTRLTVV.

The CDR3 DNA is TGCGCCAGCAGCTTGGAAGGCAGTCCGCAGGCTGGAAACACCATATATTTT. Protein: CASSLEGSPQAGNTIYF. J is TRBJ1-3 and V is TRBV5-1; D not certain. The length of the CDR3 is 17 residues. V was clipped by 0 bases and J by 2 bases, with 15 bases between them. The germline CDR1 and CDR2 sequences are SGHRS and YFSETQ.

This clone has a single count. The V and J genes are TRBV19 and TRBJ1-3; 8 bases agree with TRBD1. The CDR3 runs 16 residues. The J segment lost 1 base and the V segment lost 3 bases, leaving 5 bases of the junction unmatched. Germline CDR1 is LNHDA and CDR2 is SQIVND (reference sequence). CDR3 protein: CASSIQGAASGNTIYF. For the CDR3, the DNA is TGTGCCAGTAGTATTCAGGGGGCCGCGTCTGGAAACACCATATATTTT.

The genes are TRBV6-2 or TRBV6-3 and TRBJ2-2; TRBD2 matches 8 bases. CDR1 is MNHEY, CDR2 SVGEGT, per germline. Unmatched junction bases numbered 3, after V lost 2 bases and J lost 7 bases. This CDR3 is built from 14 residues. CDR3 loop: CASSYRGGGGELFF. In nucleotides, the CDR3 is TGTGCCAGCAGTTACCGGGGGGGCGGCGGGGAGCTGTTTTTT.

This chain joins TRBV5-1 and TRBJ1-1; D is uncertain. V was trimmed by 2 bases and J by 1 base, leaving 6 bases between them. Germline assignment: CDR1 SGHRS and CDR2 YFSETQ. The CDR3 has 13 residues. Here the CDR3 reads CASSFNTNTEAFF. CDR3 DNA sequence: TGCGCCAGCAGCTTCAACACGAACACTGAAGCTTTCTTT.

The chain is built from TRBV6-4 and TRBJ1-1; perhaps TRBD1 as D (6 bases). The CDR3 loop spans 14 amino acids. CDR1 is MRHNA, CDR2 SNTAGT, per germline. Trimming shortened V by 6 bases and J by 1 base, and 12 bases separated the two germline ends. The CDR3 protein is CASRKDRQNTEAFF. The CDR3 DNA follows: TGTGCCAGCAGGAAGGACAGACAGAACACTGAAGCTTTCTTT.

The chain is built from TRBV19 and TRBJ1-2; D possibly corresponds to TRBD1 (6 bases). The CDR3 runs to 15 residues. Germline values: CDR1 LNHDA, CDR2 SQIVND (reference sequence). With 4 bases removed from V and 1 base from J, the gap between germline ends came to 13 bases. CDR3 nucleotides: TGTGCCAGTAGTACCACGGGACACCTTAACTATGGCTACACCTTC. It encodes CASSTTGHLNYGYTF.

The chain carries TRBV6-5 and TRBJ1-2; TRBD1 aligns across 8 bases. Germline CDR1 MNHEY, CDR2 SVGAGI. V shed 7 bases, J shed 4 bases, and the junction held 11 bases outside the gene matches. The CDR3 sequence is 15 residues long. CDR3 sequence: CASIPGGAGSYGYTF. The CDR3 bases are TGTGCCAGCATCCCAGGGGGCGCCGGGAGCTATGGCTACACCTTC.

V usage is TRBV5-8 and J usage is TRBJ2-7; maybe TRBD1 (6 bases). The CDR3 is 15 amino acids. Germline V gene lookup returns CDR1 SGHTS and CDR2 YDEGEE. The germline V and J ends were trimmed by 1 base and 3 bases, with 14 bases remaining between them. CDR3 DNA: TGTGCCAGCAGCTTGCCCCCGGGACACCTCTACGAGCAGTACTTC. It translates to CASSLPPGHLYEQYF.